This T cell receptor beta chain was recorded in a study of T cells in Graves' hyperthyroidism and ophthalmopathy. Patients affected by ophthalmopathy presented a Clinical Activity Score of at least 3, a NOSPECS grade of at least 4, and disease duration below 3 months. RNA transcripts yielded amplified TCR beta CDR3 regions. The HTBI set primed first-round TCR CDR3 RT-PCR. TCRdb reanalysed the multiplex PCR reads using MiXCR and keeps one entry per CDR3 protein. The table lists about 600,000 distinct CDR3 sequences, more than 14% of them singletons, with under 15% in the top ten. V shed 9 bases and J 3 bases; nucleotides not matched to a gene: 7. The germline CDR1 and CDR2 sequences are MDHEN and SYDVKM. The length of the CDR3 is 13 residues.

The sample taken for sequencing was blood. V is TRBV28 and J is TRBJ1-2, with 7 bases that match TRBD1. The receptor was derived from a woman in her 50s with Graves' ophthalmopathy. In nucleotides, the CDR3 is TGTGCCAGGGTTGACAGGGTTGACTATGGCTACACCTTC. Protein product: CARVDRVDYGYTF.